This TCR beta chain was sequenced during a study of technical replicates of blood from four donors. Germline V gives CDR1 KGHSH, CDR2 LQKENI. The CDR3 runs to 18 residues. V lost 1 base to trimming and J lost 3 bases; unmatched junction nucleotides: 12. The data were produced by immunoSEQ multiplex PCR, yet TCRdb's version contains in-frame clones alone and is incomplete. Found here are approximately 81,000 clones, around 95% of them singletons; the top ten hold roughly 0.36%. This rearrangement joins TRBV18 to TRBJ1-1, with 9 bases aligning to TRBD1. The sequenced material came from T cells isolated from PBMCs. The receptor comes from a human donor in good health. The CDR3 region has the DNA TGTGCCAGCTCACCACGCCGGACAGGGGATCGGGGTGACACTGAAGCTTTCTTT. It codes for CASSPRRTGDRGDTEAFF.